This TCR beta chain was found in a study of blood T cell repertoires in COVID-19 (TCRdb year 2020). Regarding the research as a whole: The collaborator samples originated in the United States, Italy and Spain and spanned the acute and convalescent phases of COVID-19. The material from the prospective study consisted of cDNA or gDNA derived from T cells, B-cell-depleted T cells, or PBMCs. Subjects who had been exposed to COVID-19, were actively infected with it, or had recovered from it provided the deeply sampled blood TCRbeta repertoires that made up the dataset. A freely available public database, intended as a resource for researchers studying the immune response to SARS-CoV-2, is where the repertoires were released. Samples came from the ongoing ImmuneRACE study (first 160 participants) plus 1,254 subjects from 6 global collaborators. The sample metadata nearly always contained a de-identified subject ID, COVID-19 status, age in years and sex. Where available, HLA class I and class II types were taken from metadata supplied by the sample provider and were not determined by assay-based typing. Study-wide conclusions, independent of this receptor: Clinical and demographic metadata were provided uncurated, with the amount varying by source and participant.

At one collaborating source in Seattle, patients were enrolled during active infection and were followed longitudinally through the course of disease. Whole blood was collected in K2EDTA tubes by collaborating institutions according to the institutions' own protocols. For TCRbeta analysis, collaborators shipped samples in one of three forms: frozen whole blood, isolated PBMCs, or DNA extracted from either of those sample types. Comments on this clone: This receptor's antigen is unknown. It has no much larger one-base neighbor in the sample; base qualities were not kept.

TCRbeta CDR3 regions were amplified from genomic DNA using the immunoSEQ Assay, a bias-controlled multiplex PCR. In the original analysis: Within the assay, amplification of reference gene primers was used to estimate how many nucleated cells each sample contained. To quantify the absolute abundance of each unique TCRbeta CDR3 rearrangement, sequence reads were collapsed and filtered. For each sample, productive Simpson clonality was calculated as the square root of Simpson's diversity index across productive rearrangements. Entries here come from immuneACCESS through TCRdb and include only in-frame sequences with V and J called. Some clones fail to appear in such tables; in the studies checked, an unresolved V gene covers under half of the shortfall, and the cause of the remainder is unknown. D and trimming come from the DNA, and the V and J calls and clone size come from that table. This sample has 300,000 to 450,000 clones in its table, and 89% of those were observed once. Less than 3.5% of the sample rests with the top ten.

The CDR3 holds 17 amino acids from the cysteine to the phenylalanine. The sequence is cut down to CDR3 DNA, 51 bases in frame from base 1. The germline V gene encodes CDR1 LGHNT and CDR2 FRNRAP. The junction shows trimming of 0 bases on V and 5 bases on J, plus 17 bases between the germline ends. The chain uses TRBV12-5 and TRBJ2-1, with a weak D call of TRBD2 (7 bases match). The sequencing sample was made of peripheral blood. The sequence was collected from a woman in her twenties or thirties with COVID-19, enrolled during active disease. CDR3 region: CASGLVPSGGYNNEQFF. The sequence in DNA is TGTGCTAGTGGTTTGGTACCGTCGGGGGGCTACAACAATGAGCAGTTCTTC.